What follows describes a single T cell receptor (beta chain). Its antigen is not identified. This record belongs to a study of response to subunit inactivated influenza vaccine. The study, taken as a whole, reports: The study's authors posited that every seasonal influenza vaccination enlists few new T cells.

TCRdb re-derived calls from the RT-PCR reads in MiXCR, one entry per CDR3 protein. This table has 490,000 or so distinct CDR3 sequences, approximately 7.1% appearing once. The receptor was isolated from a man aged 50-75 years who received an inactivated influenza vaccine. Material: PBMCs from blood, obtained approximately 25 months after vaccination.

The CDR3 here is CASSSRGHHNEQFF. Written as DNA, the CDR3 is TGCGCCAGCAGCTCCCGGGGACACCACAATGAGCAGTTCTTC. The chain combines TRBV5-1 with TRBJ2-1; D perhaps matches TRBD1 (6 bases). V dropped 3 bases and J dropped 5 bases, with 12 bases sitting between them. Germline lookup yields CDR1 SGHRS and CDR2 YFSETQ. There are 14 residues in the CDR3.